Here is one T cell receptor beta chain with its context. This specimen comes from a study of blood T cell repertoires in COVID-19. The wider study: The United States, Italy and Spain provided the acute and convalescent COVID-19 samples. PBMCs, B-cell-depleted T cells, or T cells were the source of the cDNA or gDNA that made up the material.

V shed 4 bases and J shed 2 bases, with 13 bases lying between them. CDR1 is SGHTA and CDR2 is FQGTGA in the germline V gene. The CDR3 length is 15 residues. Repertoires were generated with immunoSEQ multiplex PCR, while TCRdb's copy carries only in-frame clones and drops some. The sample contains 300,000 to 350,000 clones, over 75% of which appear only once. Recruits, aged roughly 18 to 90 years, lived in 24 US areas. The sequence came from a man aged 25 to 45 who had recovered from COVID-19. Sequenced: PBMCs or T cells enriched from blood (not recorded which). This sequence joins TRBV7-3 and TRBJ2-3; D perhaps matches TRBD2 (7 bases). The chain's CDR3 is CASSSSGGHTDTQYF. CDR3 DNA sequence: TGTGCCAGCAGCTCCTCGGGGGGACACACAGATACGCAGTATTTT.